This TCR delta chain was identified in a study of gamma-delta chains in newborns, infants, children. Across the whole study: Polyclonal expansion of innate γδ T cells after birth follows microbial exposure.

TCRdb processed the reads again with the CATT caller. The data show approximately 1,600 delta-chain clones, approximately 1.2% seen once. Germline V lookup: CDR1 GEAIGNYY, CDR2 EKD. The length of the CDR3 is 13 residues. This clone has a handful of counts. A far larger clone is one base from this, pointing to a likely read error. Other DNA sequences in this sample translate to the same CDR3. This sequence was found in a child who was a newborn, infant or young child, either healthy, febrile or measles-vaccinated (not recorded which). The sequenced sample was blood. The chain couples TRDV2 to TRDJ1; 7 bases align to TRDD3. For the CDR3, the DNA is TGTGCTTGTGACACCTGGGGGACCGATAAACTCATCTTT. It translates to CACDTWGTDKLIF.